The 27 T cell receptor beta chains listed next were all sequenced from one sample in a study of T cell repertoires in cytomegalovirus infection. Each CDR3 protein is one row after TCRdb ran MiXCR on the reads. The sample yields about 360,000 distinct CDR3 sequences, nearly 35% seen once. Their antigen targets remain unknown. The source was cultured PBMCs, collected from culture after CMV antigen stimulation. The receptor set was obtained from a human donor in good health (CMV status not recorded). Some clones in this sample may be carry-over from other donors' samples.

The V gene is TRBV28, the J gene TRBJ1-2; D may be TRBD1 (5 bases). V was clipped by 5 bases and J by 4 bases, with 14 bases between them. The CDR3 consists of 14 residues. Germline assignment: CDR1 MDHEN and CDR2 SYDVKM. DNA for the CDR3: TGTGCCAGCAGTGGGGGACCGACGGCCTATGGCTACACCTTC. Translated, it gives CASSGGPTAYGYTF.

V and J are TRBV28 and TRBJ2-3; 8 nucleotides line up with TRBD1. Trimming at V came to 5 bases and at J to 8 bases, leaving 18 bases not matched to a gene. This CDR3 comprises 17 residues. The germline V gene encodes CDR1 MDHEN and CDR2 SYDVKM. CDR3 in amino acids: CASSPTGTGPKGGTQYF. CDR3 bases: TGTGCCAGCAGTCCCACCGGGACAGGCCCGAAGGGTGGTACGCAGTATTTT.

Many counts were recorded for this clonotype. The V call is TRBV7-2, the J call TRBJ2-5; D is unclear. CDR1 and CDR2 from the germline V gene are SGHTA and FQGNSA. Trimming removed 1 base from V and 6 bases from J, with 0 bases in between. This CDR3 comprises 10 residues. The CDR3, as DNA: TGTGCCAGCAGCTTAGAGACCCAGTACTTC. Its translation: CASSLETQYF.

V usage is TRBV19 and J usage is TRBJ1-1; 7 bases match TRBD1. With 3 bases clipped from V and 1 base from J, the junction kept 5 bases outside the gene matches. Germline loops: CDR1 LNHDA, CDR2 SQIVND (reference sequence). The CDR3 is 15 residues long. CDR3 bases: TGTGCCAGTAGTATCAGGGGGGTCGGGAACACTGAAGCTTTCTTT. Residues: CASSIRGVGNTEAFF.

CDR3: CASTRRLNQPQHF. DNA for the CDR3: TGTGCCAGCACTAGACGGCTCAATCAGCCCCAGCATTTT. This chain joins TRBV7-9 and TRBJ1-5; D is undetermined. Looked up from germline, CDR1 is SEHNR and CDR2 is FQNEAQ (reference sequence). CDR3 length equals 13 residues. V lost 7 bases to trimming and J lost 3 bases, with 10 bases between them.

The genes are TRBV19 and TRBJ2-1, with D unclear. This CDR3 spans 13 amino acids. The V gene's germline CDR1 is LNHDA and CDR2 SQIVND (reference sequence). The V and J ends lost 3 bases and 3 bases respectively, with 6 bases between them. The CDR3 DNA sequence: TGTGCCAGTAGTATGCGCTTCTACAATGAGCAGTTCTTC. Its translation is CASSMRFYNEQFF. The variable domain in full, completed from reference TRBV19 and TRBJ2-1, reads DGGITQSPKYLFRKEGQNVTLSCEQNLNHDAMYWYRQDPGQGLRLIYYSQIVNDFQKGDIAEGYSVSREKKESFPLTVTSAQKNPTAFYLCASSMRFYNEQFFGPGTRLTVL.

There are a few counts of this clonotype. The V gene is TRBV7-3, the J gene TRBJ2-1; the D gene is possibly TRBD1 (6 bases). The CDR3 contains 15 residues. V lost 5 bases to trimming and J lost 2 bases, with 13 bases between them. The germline V gene has CDR1 SGHTA and CDR2 FQGTGA. The CDR3 protein is CASSLGAAAYNEQFF. Written as DNA, the CDR3 is TGTGCCAGCAGCCTGGGGGCGGCAGCCTACAATGAGCAGTTCTTC.

The chain joins TRBV6-1 to TRBJ1-2; 11 bases are shared with TRBD1. With 6 bases clipped from V and 4 bases from J, the junction kept 10 bases outside the gene matches. Germline values: CDR1 MNHNS, CDR2 SASEGT. The CDR3 runs to 16 residues. The CDR3 region has the DNA TGTGCCAGCAGAACCGGGACAGGGGGTTCCCTCTATGGCTACACCTTC. It yields the protein CASRTGTGGSLYGYTF.

This clonotype came up many times. This chain joins TRBV7-2 and TRBJ2-1, with D unresolved. Germline V gene data show CDR1 as SGHTA and CDR2 as FQGNSA. Trimming removed 4 bases from V and 1 base from J, with 5 bases in between. The CDR3 has 13 residues. For the CDR3, the DNA is TGTGCCAGCAGCTCATCTTCCTACAATGAGCAGTTCTTC. As protein: CASSSSSYNEQFF.

The table lists this clonotype with a few counts. The chain has TRBV27 and TRBJ1-5; D is unresolved. Germline V gives CDR1 MNHEY, CDR2 SMNVEV (reference sequence). This CDR3 contains 13 residues. Trimming pared 11 bases from V and 6 bases from J, leaving 17 bases between. The CDR3 here is CASSSGPRQPQHF. The CDR3 bases are TGTGCCTCCTCTTCGGGCCCTCGTCAGCCCCAGCATTTT.

This clonotype has at least ten counts. V and J are TRBV7-2 and TRBJ1-6; D gene ambiguous. V lost 1 base to trimming and J lost 1 base, with 11 bases between them. This CDR3 has 17 amino acids. Germline CDR1 is SGHTA and CDR2 is FQGNSA. The CDR3: CASSLDRSRSYNSPLHF. The CDR3 DNA sequence: TGTGCCAGCAGCTTAGATAGGTCTCGGTCCTATAATTCACCCCTCCACTTT.

This clonotype was found a few times. V usage is TRBV7-6 and J usage is TRBJ2-7; D gene ambiguous. The ends were cut back, 1 base at V and 2 bases at J, with 6 bases in the middle. Germline V gene data show CDR1 as SGHVS and CDR2 as FNYEAQ. This CDR3 is 13 amino acids long. This CDR3 is CASSLDSTYEQYV. DNA of the CDR3: TGTGCCAGCAGCTTAGACAGTACCTACGAGCAGTACGTC.

The rearrangement joins TRBV28 to TRBJ1-4; D is perhaps TRBD1 (6 bases). The germline CDR1 and CDR2 sequences are MDHEN and SYDVKM. CDR3 size: 15 residues. Trimming left V 5 bases short and J 5 bases short, with 15 bases between. CDR3 DNA: TGTGCCAGCAGTGCCCCCCGGGGGGCGAATGAAAAACTGTTTTTT. It is translated as CASSAPRGANEKLFF.

This clonotype was recorded a few times. V usage is TRBV27 and J usage is TRBJ1-6, with D tentatively TRBD1 (5 bases). V was cut by 6 bases and J by 8 bases, with 17 bases left in between. This CDR3 comprises 15 residues. Per the germline V gene, CDR1 is MNHEY and CDR2 is SMNVEV (reference sequence). DNA for the CDR3: TGTGCCAGCAGCCTCAGACAGCGGCCTGATTCACCCCTCCACTTT. Amino acid sequence: CASSLRQRPDSPLHF.

This chain uses TRBV20-1 with TRBJ1-1, with 7 bases matching TRBD1. Germline V gene sequence: CDR1 DFQATT, CDR2 SNEGSKA (reference sequence). With 6 bases clipped from V and 5 bases from J, the junction kept 9 bases outside the gene matches. The CDR3 sequence is 13 residues long. CDR3 in amino acids: CSALQGSNTEAFF. CDR3 in DNA: TGCAGTGCCTTACAGGGGAGTAATACTGAAGCTTTCTTT.

The V call is TRBV5-1, the J call TRBJ2-1; D might be TRBD2 (5 bases). CDR1 and CDR2 from the germline V gene are SGHRS and YFSETQ. Between the trimmed V and J ends, which lost 1 base and 5 bases, there was a span of 13 bases. The CDR3 contains 15 residues. The CDR3 is CASSLLSGENNEQFF. In nucleotides, the CDR3 is TGCGCCAGCAGCTTGTTGTCTGGGGAGAACAATGAGCAGTTCTTC. Full variable domain (rest looked up from reference TRBV5-1 and TRBJ2-1): KAGVTQTPRYLIKTRGQQVTLSCSPISGHRSVSWYQQTPGQGLQFLFEYFSETQRNKGNFPGRFSGRQFSNSRSEMNVSTLELGDSALYLCASSLLSGENNEQFFGPGTRLTVL.

This clonotype was detected ten times or more. The V gene is TRBV7-2, the J gene TRBJ2-1; 10 positions match TRBD2. The CDR3 runs to 16 residues. CDR1 is SGHTA, CDR2 FQGNSA, per germline. V lost 0 bases, J lost 7 bases, and 6 bases stayed unmatched. CDR3 nucleotide sequence: TGTGCCAGCAGCTTAGCGCGTAGCGGGAGGAGAAATGAGCAGTTCTTC. Its protein is CASSLARSGRRNEQFF.

The CDR3 DNA sequence: TGTGCCAGCAGTTTCCCCCTGACTAGCCCGAAGGACACAGATACGCAGTATTTT. Protein sequence: CASSFPLTSPKDTDTQYF. The gene calls are TRBV28 and TRBJ2-3; 7 bases match TRBD2. In germline, CDR1 is MDHEN, CDR2 SYDVKM. J gave up 2 bases and V 3 bases, and 14 bases lay outside the gene matches. CDR3 length: 18 amino acids.

This clonotype was seen at least ten times. This chain joins TRBV7-9 and TRBJ1-1, with 9 bases aligning to TRBD1. CDR1 and CDR2 (germline): SEHNR, FQNEAQ (reference sequence). J lost 6 bases, V lost 5 bases, and 13 bases had no gene match. The CDR3 is 16 amino acids. CDR3 in amino acids: CASSILPGQGIPEAFF. In DNA form, the CDR3 reads TGTGCCAGCAGCATCCTCCCGGGACAGGGAATCCCTGAAGCTTTCTTT.

This clonotype was recorded a few times. V and J are TRBV5-5 and TRBJ2-2; 11 bases are a match to TRBD2. Trimming took 3 bases from V and 0 from J; bases not matched to a gene: 1. This CDR3 is built from 16 residues. Germline CDR1 SGHKS, CDR2 YYEKEE (reference sequence). The CDR3 region has the DNA TGTGCCAGCAGCTGGGGACTAGCGGCGAACACCGGGGAGCTGTTTTTT. It specifies CASSWGLAANTGELFF.

The chain recombines TRBV2 with TRBJ1-5; 7 nucleotides line up with TRBD1. Unmatched junction bases numbered 8, after V lost 4 bases and J lost 5 bases. This CDR3 has 15 residues. Looked up from germline, CDR1 is SNHLY and CDR2 is FYNNEI. CDR3 in DNA: TGTGCCAGCAGTGCCGAGACAGGGACGCATCAGCCCCAGCATTTT. Translating it yields CASSAETGTHQPQHF.

The rearrangement links TRBV4-3 to TRBJ2-5, with a tentative D call TRBD1 (5 bases). From germline, CDR1 is LGHNA and CDR2 YSLEER. V lost 0 bases to trimming and J lost 6 bases, with 17 bases between them. The CDR3 is 16 amino acids. The DNA of the CDR3 is TGCGCCAGCAGCCAAGAGGAGAGACAGAGTGTAAAGACCCAGTACTTC. Translating gives CASSQEERQSVKTQYF.

This clonotype was seen only a few times. This chain links TRBV10-3 with TRBJ1-1; tentatively, D is TRBD1 (5 bases). This CDR3 region has 15 residues. Between the trimmed V and J ends, which lost 3 bases and 0 bases, there was a span of 11 bases. CDR1 and CDR2 (germline): ENHRY, SYGVKD. The CDR3 region has the DNA TGTGCCATCAGTGATTGGGGGAGAATGAACACTGAAGCTTTCTTT. Residues: CAISDWGRMNTEAFF.

This clonotype showed up many times. The chain is built from TRBV7-8 and TRBJ2-7; D tentatively fits TRBD1 or TRBD2 (7 bases each). V gave up 5 bases and J gave up 5 bases, with 13 bases separating them. CDR1 and CDR2 (germline): SGHVS, FQNEAQ. The CDR3 is 13 amino acids. DNA of the CDR3: TGTGCCAGCAGCCCCCCAGGGGGGGACGAGCAGTACGTC. It is translated as CASSPPGGDEQYV.

This clonotype was counted a few times. This chain joins TRBV7-8 and TRBJ1-1; unclear D gene. V shed 2 bases and J shed 5 bases, with 15 bases lying between them. This CDR3 is 15 amino acids long. Germline lookup yields CDR1 SGHVS and CDR2 FQNEAQ. The CDR3 reads CASSLPRGVGTEAFF. The CDR3 nucleotides are TGTGCCAGCAGCTTACCCCGCGGGGTGGGGACTGAAGCTTTCTTT.

The V call is TRBV19, the J call TRBJ1-1; possibly TRBD1 for D (5 bases). Germline CDR1 LNHDA, CDR2 SQIVND (reference sequence). CDR3 length: 15 amino acids. Trimming shortened V by 1 base and J by 5 bases, and 14 bases separated the two germline ends. The CDR3 sequence is CASSIVAGYRTEAFF. DNA of the CDR3: TGTGCCAGTAGTATAGTTGCAGGGTATAGGACTGAAGCTTTCTTT.

J is TRBJ2-7 and V is TRBV6-4; 12 bases align to TRBD2. Unmatched junction bases numbered 12, after V lost 2 bases and J lost 4 bases. This CDR3 has 18 residues. The V gene's germline CDR1 is MRHNA and CDR2 SNTAGT. The CDR3 sequence: CASSDELAGGPSNYEQYV. The CDR3 DNA reads as TGTGCCAGCAGTGACGAGCTAGCGGGAGGGCCTTCGAATTACGAGCAGTACGTC.